The entry that follows covers one T cell receptor beta chain sequence. Its antigen target is currently unknown. One base away there is no much larger clone; base qualities are not given. The CDR3 regions of human TCRbeta chains were subjected to immunosequencing. Per the source publication's procedure: Repertoire TCRs were checked for matches against a reference library of SARS-CoV-2-specific TCRs that had been generated using the MIRA antigen-specificity platform. Breadth was defined as the fraction of unique TCRs that were SARS-CoV-2-associated, and depth was defined as the fraction of total T cells that were SARS-CoV-2-associated. Using the MIRA data, each spike-specific TCR was assigned both to the spike region to which the TCR was reactive and to a CD4 or CD8 class. Log10-transformed breadth and depth values were compared by one-way ANOVA with Sidak's multiple comparisons tests. Imported from immuneACCESS, the table was reduced by TCRdb to in-frame sequences with V and J called. These copies leave out some clones; in studies compared against another copy, an unresolved V gene accounts for under half, and the cause of the remainder is not known. V, J and clone size derive from that table, while D and trimming were established from the DNA sequence. Present in this sample are about 170,000 clones, over 90% of which were seen just once. 3.5% to 5% of the sample goes to the ten largest clones.

The intended sense of this specimen's time point label: baseline before first vaccination. The vaccinee samples were drawn from two UK trials, COV001 and COV002, one of which was a single-blind randomized controlled phase 2/3 trial testing AZD1222 (ChAdOx1 nCoV-19) in healthy adults. Trial participant PBMC samples were collected at day 0 and day 28 after the second dose for TCRbeta chain sequencing. Taken from the germline V gene (reference sequence), the CDR1 and CDR2 loops are LNHDA and SQIVND. Deletion took 5 bases off V and 9 bases off J, with a span of 16 bases between the germline ends. Measured from the cysteine to the phenylalanine, the CDR3 is 13 residues long. Left in the record is the CDR3 DNA by itself, 39 bases read in frame from the first base. This specimen comes from a study of T cell responses to AZD1222 COVID-19 vaccine (dated by TCRdb to the early 2020s). Study-level background: AZD1222 recipients given second doses at about 4 weeks or at about 12 weeks were pooled, since spike-specific TCR depth and breadth were not found to differ between the two schedules. TCR sequencing was performed for 230 to 250 trial participants, of whom around 210 were given two doses of AZD1222 and around 26 were given two doses of MenACWY control vaccine. Trial participants were enrolled by age into subgroups of 18-55, 56-69 and 70-plus years, and around 150, 28 and 57 TCR-sequenced participants, respectively, were included in these subgroups. Broad study findings and their caveats: Conclusions about previously exposed vaccinees were limited because only six AZD1222 recipients were SARS-CoV-2 seropositive at baseline. A significant rise in spike-specific TCR breadth and depth was observed after two AZD1222 doses relative to day 0 and relative to MenACWY recipients. The 56-69-year group was small, and its depth increase did not reach significance, likely because of low power. Because no day 14 peak-response samples were available, repertoires were characterized only after the peak T cell response. Reportedly, almost half of the unique spike-specific TCRs recognized epitopes lying outside the regions that are mutated in the B.1.351 and B.1.1.7 variants. The whole spike protein was spanned by vaccine-associated CD4 TCRs, and dominant responses were seen in regions 160-218 and 743-854. Participants were mostly white British and included more females than males, and it was suggested by the authors that clonal diversity may have been underestimated.

The sequencing used peripheral blood, collected on day 0 of AZD1222 vaccination. The receptor chain draws on TRBV19 and TRBJ1-1; the D gene is perhaps TRBD1, from 5 matching bases. The receptor was isolated from an adult in good health. The sequenced DNA: TGTGCCAGTAGTCCACTACAGGTCAAGCAAGCTTTCTTT. This encodes CASSPLQVKQAFF.